A selection of T cell receptor beta chains follows, all from one sample in a study of blood T cells in healthy people across ages. TCRdb recomputed calls from the 5' RACE reads with MiXCR, one row per CDR3 protein. Of hundreds of thousands of distinct CDR3 sequences in the sample, 24% were seen once. This sample was shared with a second study, whose subject was T cells of mothers and their children.

The specimen sequenced was blood. These receptors all stem from a boy aged 10-17 years in good health. Each CDR3 is given with its conserved first and last residue. The D gene is left open where the match is weak. Not all rows give a size; the values are once, few, many and, for expanded clones, a class.

D | J | size | V | DNA | CDR3
TRBD1 | TRBJ2-4 | - | TRBV7-2 | TGTGCCAGCAGCTTCTCCGGGACAGCCACACCTGGGGCCAAAAACATTCAGTACTTC | CASSFSGTATPGAKNIQYF
- | TRBJ2-3 | - | TRBV6-1 | TGTGCCAGCAGTGAACTTAGCACAGATACGCAGTATTTT | CASSELSTDTQYF
- | TRBJ2-2 | many | TRBV6-2/TRBV6-3 | TGTGCCAGCAGTTACACCTCTATCCCGGGAGGGGAGCTGTTTTTT | CASSYTSIPGGELFF
- | TRBJ2-5 | few | TRBV20-1 | TGCAGTTCCAACATCCGGCGGGAGACCCAGTACTTC | CSSNIRRETQYF
- | TRBJ2-3 | - | TRBV5-5 | TGTGCCAGCACCCTAATGGGGGGATGGACAGATACGCAGTATTTT | CASTLMGGWTDTQYF
- | TRBJ2-2 | - | TRBV7-8 | TGTGCCAGCAGCCTTACTACTCCGGGAACGAACACCGGGGAGCTGTTTTTT | CASSLTTPGTNTGELFF
- | TRBJ1-4 | once | TRBV20-1 | TGCAGTGCTACAGAAAACAACCTCAAAAATGAAAAACTGTTTTTT | CSATENNLKNEKLFF
TRBD1 | TRBJ2-7 | few | TRBV5-6 | TGTGCCAGCACCGCCTCCGGGACAGGGGCATACCTCTCCTACGAGCAGTACTTC | CASTASGTGAYLSYEQYF
TRBD2 | TRBJ2-7 | - | TRBV27 | TGTGCCAGCAGCTACTCCCGTCCGACTAGCGGCTACGAGCAGTACTTC | CASSYSRPTSGYEQYF
- | TRBJ1-5 | - | TRBV15 | TGTGCCACCAGCAGAGCCGCGTTTTCTTATAGCAATCAGCCCCAGCATTTT | CATSRAAFSYSNQPQHF
- | TRBJ2-1 | - | TRBV6-6 | TGTGCCAGCAATCGGGACTTTTACAATGAGCAGTTCTTC | CASNRDFYNEQFF
TRBD2 | TRBJ2-7 | - | TRBV4-1 | TGCGCCAGCAGCCAAGAAAGGTTCGGACTAGCGGTGAGCTCCTACGAGCAGTACTTC | CASSQERFGLAVSSYEQYF
- | TRBJ2-1 | few | TRBV28 | TGTGCCAGCAGCCTAGGCCTCTCCCGTAGATACAATGAGCAGTTCTTC | CASSLGLSRRYNEQFF
TRBD1 | TRBJ2-5 | - | TRBV2 | TGTGCCAGCAGGCTACCGGGACAGGGAGAGGAGACCCAGTACTTC | CASRLPGQGEETQYF
TRBD1 | TRBJ2-7 | - | TRBV5-1 | TGCGCCAGCAGGCGGGGGACAGGGGTTAACAACGAGCAGTACTTC | CASRRGTGVNNEQYF
- | TRBJ2-5 | - | TRBV20-1 | TGCAGCTTAGGAAAGGCCAGCATGAGGACCCAGTACTTC | CSLGKASMRTQYF
- | TRBJ2-1 | - | TRBV27 | TGTGCCAGCAAATCGGACCAGAGCCCCTACAATGAGCAGTTCTTC | CASKSDQSPYNEQFF
TRBD1 | TRBJ2-3 | - | TRBV6-2/TRBV6-3 | TGTGCCAGCAGTGCGGGACAGGGGGCCACAGATACGCAGTATTTT | CASSAGQGATDTQYF
TRBD1 | TRBJ2-5 | once | TRBV20-1 | TGCAGTGGGGAGGACAGGGGAGGCCCTCAAGAGACCCAGTACTTC | CSGEDRGGPQETQYF
TRBD1 | TRBJ2-7 | - | TRBV4-1 | TGCGCCAGCAGCCAAACAGGGGGATACGAGCAGTACTTC | CASSQTGGYEQYF
- | TRBJ2-6 | few | TRBV4-2 | TGTGCCAGCAGCCAAGTGGGGGTTACCGGGGCCAACGTCCTGACTTTC | CASSQVGVTGANVLTF
- | TRBJ2-7 | few | TRBV11-3 | TGTGCCAGCAGCGCCGGGCCCCTCTACGAGCAGTACTTC | CASSAGPLYEQYF
- | TRBJ2-3 | - | TRBV29-1 | TGCAGCGTTGAAGATTGGGAAGATACGCAGTATTTT | CSVEDWEDTQYF
- | TRBJ2-7 | - | TRBV4-1 | TGCGCCAGCAGCCAAGACCCCAGGGGATTCCCCGGTCCCGAGCAGTACTTC | CASSQDPRGFPGPEQYF
- | TRBJ2-4 | few | TRBV7-6 | TGTGCCAGCAGCTTAGCGTATTATTCAGGGGAAGGGGCCAAAAACATTCAGTACTTC | CASSLAYYSGEGAKNIQYF
- | TRBJ2-5 | - | TRBV6-2/TRBV6-3 | TGTGCCAGCAGCCCCATTGAAGGGGCGACCCAGTACTTC | CASSPIEGATQYF
- | TRBJ2-3 | many | TRBV7-2 | TGTGCCAGCAGCTTAGGTCCAAACACAGATACGCAGTATTTT | CASSLGPNTDTQYF
TRBD1 | TRBJ2-1 | once | TRBV29-1 | TGCAGCCCGAAAGGACAGGGGACCTACAATGAGCAGTTCTTC | CSPKGQGTYNEQFF
TRBD1 | TRBJ1-5 | many | TRBV18 | TGTGCCAGCTCACCCCGACAGGGTAATCAGCCCCAGCATTTT | CASSPRQGNQPQHF
TRBD2 | TRBJ2-2 | few | TRBV20-1 | TGCAGTGCTAGAGATAGCCTAGCGGGAGAGGCAAGGGAGCTGTTTTTT | CSARDSLAGEARELFF
- | TRBJ2-7 | few | TRBV24-1 | TGTGCCACCAGTGATTCCAGAGGGGCCTACGAGCAGTACTTC | CATSDSRGAYEQYF
TRBD1 | TRBJ2-1 | few | TRBV12-3/TRBV12-4 | TGTGCCAGCAGTCCGAACCGGGACAGGGGGCATAATGAGCAGTTCTTC | CASSPNRDRGHNEQFF
- | TRBJ1-1 | few | TRBV5-6 | TGTGCCAGCAGCTTGGGATATGAGGCTGAAGCTTTCTTT | CASSLGYEAEAFF
- | TRBJ2-7 | few | TRBV21-1 | TGTGCCAGCAGCAAAAGGGAAGGGGACAGGGGATCCTACGAGCAGTACTTC | CASSKREGDRGSYEQYF
- | TRBJ2-1 | few | TRBV5-5 | TGTGCCAGCAGCTTGCGGGCGGGACGCTACAATGAGCAGTTCTTC | CASSLRAGRYNEQFF
TRBD2 | TRBJ2-1 | - | TRBV5-4 | TGTGCCAGCAGCCCGGTGGGGCGGGAGAAAAGGAATGAGCAGTTCTTC | CASSPVGREKRNEQFF
- | TRBJ1-4 | few | TRBV6-1 | TGTGCCAGCAGTGCGGAGGCCATCGCAACTAATGAAAAACTGTTTTTT | CASSAEAIATNEKLFF
- | TRBJ2-1 | few | TRBV5-1 | TGCGCCAGCAGCTTGTCCCAGGGCACTTCTGAGCAGTTCTTC | CASSLSQGTSEQFF
TRBD2 | TRBJ2-1 | few | TRBV11-2 | TGTGCCAGCAGCTTAGTGGGAGCGGGAGGCTACAGTGAGCAGTTCTTC | CASSLVGAGGYSEQFF
- | TRBJ1-4 | - | TRBV7-9 | TGTGCCAGCAGCTTACCAGTGTCTAGTGAAAAACTGTTTTTT | CASSLPVSSEKLFF
TRBD1 | TRBJ2-5 | - | TRBV29-1 | TGCAGCGTTGATATCGACAGGGTTCTGGAGACCCAGTACTTC | CSVDIDRVLETQYF
- | TRBJ2-4 | few | TRBV4-1 | TGCGCCAGCAGCCACCCACTGGGGGGGCCGGCCAAAAACATTCAGTACTTC | CASSHPLGGPAKNIQYF
TRBD2 | TRBJ2-3 | - | TRBV19 | TGTGCCAGTAGTACTGGGAGCGGGAGGAGAGCCGATACGCAGTATTTT | CASSTGSGRRADTQYF
- | TRBJ1-1 | few | TRBV5-5 | TGTGCCAGCAGCTTGGAAGGGGCCAGGCGGTTAGGCACTGAAGCTTTCTTT | CASSLEGARRLGTEAFF